The TCR beta chain described here comes from a study of blood T cells in healthy people across ages. Germline lookup yields CDR1 SGHAT and CDR2 FQNNGV. The CDR3 has 12 residues. V was clipped by 4 bases and J by 14 bases; unmatched bases: 9. Together with a sample-barcoded 5' primer, a J-beta primer mix was included in a second PCR lasting 7 to 11 cycles. TCRdb processed the 5' RACE reads anew with MiXCR; each CDR3 protein has one entry. In the table there are about 1,400,000 distinct CDR3 sequences, around 39% of which are singletons. Donors ranged from about 6 to 90 years old and were healthy Caucasians in Russia. RNA extraction gave at least 5.5 micrograms of total RNA per sample.

The specimen was blood. This clonotype originated in a woman under 30 in good health. This sequence joins TRBV11-2 and TRBJ2-3, with 7 nucleotides matching TRBD1. The CDR3 coding sequence is TGTGCCAGCAGCTCCGACAGGGTCGCCACGTATTTT. Amino acid sequence: CASSSDRVATYF. Combining the CDR3 with reference TRBV11-2 and TRBJ2-3 gives the whole variable domain EAGVAQSPRYKIIEKRQSVAFWCNPISGHATLYWYQQILGQGPKLLIQFQNNGVVDDSQLPKDRFSAERLKGVDSTLKIQPAKLEDSAVYLCASSSDRVATYFGPGTRLTVL.